A selection of T cell receptor beta chains follows, all from one sample in a study of CD8+CD57+ T cells in acquired aplastic anemia. MiXCR, applied by TCRdb to the reads, yields one record per CDR3 protein. The sample yields more than 150,000 distinct CDR3 sequences, 64% seen once. The sequencing input was sorted CD4+, CD8+, or CD8+CD57+ T cells (not recorded which) from PBMCs. The receptor set was obtained from a human donor with severe aplastic anemia or a healthy control (not recorded which). Each CDR3 is given with its conserved first and last residue. Each record gives: D gene, clone size, J gene, V gene, CDR3 protein, CDR3 DNA. The D gene is left open where the match is weak. A clone size is listed for some rows: how often the clone was seen (once, few, many), or a class if it is expanded.

>.|.|TRBJ2-5|TRBV20-1
CSALYVRETQYF
TGCAGTGCACTTTATGTAAGAGAGACCCAGTACTTC
>.|.|TRBJ2-2|TRBV7-3
CASTDGGRTGELFF
TGTGCCAGCACTGATGGGGGCAGAACCGGGGAGCTGTTTTTT
>.|.|TRBJ2-5|TRBV7-6
CASSLVPSHKETQYF
TGTGCCAGCAGCTTAGTCCCCTCACACAAAGAGACCCAGTACTTC
>TRBD1|many|TRBJ1-1|TRBV19
CASSWGQGNTEAFF
TGTGCCAGTAGTTGGGGACAGGGAAACACTGAAGCTTTCTTT
>.|.|TRBJ1-1|TRBV5-1
CASSLAGVAEAFF
TGCGCCAGCAGCTTGGCAGGGGTGGCTGAAGCTTTCTTT
>TRBD1|many|TRBJ1-2|TRBV5-8
CASSRGQGLNYGYTF
TGTGCCAGCAGCCGTGGACAGGGACTCAACTATGGCTACACCTTC
>TRBD1|once|TRBJ2-1|TRBV10-1
CASSPGTGGENEQFF
TGCGCCAGCAGTCCAGGGACAGGGGGCGAAAATGAGCAGTTCTTC
>TRBD1|.|TRBJ2-3|TRBV9
CASSVARTGDTDTQYF
TGTGCCAGCAGCGTCGCGAGGACAGGGGACACAGATACGCAGTATTTT
>.|.|TRBJ2-6|TRBV20-1
CSAKEGAGANVLTF
TGCAGTGCTAAGGAGGGGGCTGGGGCCAACGTCCTGACTTTC
>.|.|TRBJ2-3|TRBV29-1
CSVVSGSTDTQYF
TGCAGCGTTGTAAGTGGATCCACAGATACGCAGTATTTT
>.|.|TRBJ1-1|TRBV6-2/TRBV6-3
CAISYDNLGSHEAFF
TGTGCCATCAGTTATGACAATTTGGGGTCGCATGAAGCTTTCTTT
>TRBD2|.|TRBJ2-1|TRBV28
CASSLGLGLEEQFF
TGTGCCAGCAGCCTCGGACTAGGCTTGGAGGAGCAGTTCTTC
>TRBD2|.|TRBJ2-3|TRBV4-2
CASSQDQRGIDTQYF
TGTGCCAGCAGCCAAGATCAGCGGGGTATAGATACGCAGTATTTT
>TRBD1|.|TRBJ2-7|TRBV7-2
CASSPDRNYEQYF
TGTGCCAGCAGCCCGGACAGGAACTACGAGCAGTACTTC
>TRBD1|few|TRBJ1-6|TRBV7-2
CASSVRTGDSSPLHF
TGTGCCAGCAGTGTGAGGACAGGGGATTCTTCACCCCTCCACTTT
>.|.|TRBJ2-2|TRBV7-3
CASSSTGYTGELFF
TGTGCCAGCAGCTCTACAGGTTACACCGGGGAACTGTTTTTT
>TRBD1|.|TRBJ2-2|TRBV10-1
CASSERTGGHGELFF
TGCGCCAGCAGTGAGAGGACAGGGGGCCACGGGGAGCTGTTTTTT
>TRBD2|once|TRBJ2-7|TRBV14
CASSQIGLAGGPQGEQYF
TGTGCCAGCAGCCAAATTGGACTAGCGGGAGGGCCGCAGGGCGAGCAGTACTTC
>TRBD2|.|TRBJ2-5|TRBV25-1
CASSDPRLAGNEETQYF
TGTGCCAGCAGTGACCCAAGACTAGCGGGGAACGAAGAGACCCAGTACTTC
>.|.|TRBJ1-6|TRBV12-3/TRBV12-4
CASSPGDGGYNSPLHF
TGTGCCAGCAGTCCAGGGGATGGGGGCTATAATTCACCCCTCCACTTT
>.|.|TRBJ1-5|TRBV7-9
CASSSALNQPQHF
TGTGCCAGCAGCTCAGCCCTCAATCAGCCCCAGCATTTT
>.|.|TRBJ2-6|TRBV7-2
CASSFLAGANVLTF
TGTGCCAGCAGCTTTTTAGCTGGGGCCAACGTCCTGACTTTC
>TRBD1|many|TRBJ1-1|TRBV5-8
CASSSPIMTGTMNTEAFF
TGTGCCAGCAGCTCGCCCATCATGACAGGGACTATGAACACTGAAGCTTTCTTT
>.|many|TRBJ1-5|TRBV9
CASSEGGESNQPQHF
TGTGCCAGCAGCGAGGGGGGGGAAAGCAATCAGCCCCAGCATTTT
>.|.|TRBJ1-2|TRBV10-3
CAIRRENYGYTF
TGTGCCATTCGGAGAGAAAACTATGGCTACACCTTC
>.|.|TRBJ2-7|TRBV12-3/TRBV12-4
CASSLVENSYEQYF
TGTGCCAGCAGTTTAGTTGAGAACAGCTACGAGCAGTACTTC
>.|.|TRBJ2-5|TRBV11-2
CASSPGGAGETQYF
TGTGCCAGCAGCCCAGGGGGGGCCGGAGAGACCCAGTACTTC
>.|.|TRBJ1-1|TRBV9
CASSTTQGTEAFF
TGTGCCAGCAGCACGACACAGGGAACTGAAGCTTTCTTT
>.|.|TRBJ2-3|TRBV20-1
CSASLATSTDTQYF
TGCAGTGCTTCCCTAGCGACTAGCACAGATACGCAGTATTTT
>.|.|TRBJ2-7|TRBV7-9
CASRRDSLYEQCF
TGTGCCAGCAGACGGGACTCCCTCTACGAGCAGTGCTTC
>.|.|TRBJ2-5|TRBV7-9
CASSLDTDFAETQYF
TGTGCCAGCAGCTTGGACACCGACTTTGCAGAGACCCAGTACTTC
>.|.|TRBJ1-2|TRBV19
CASSIFTENTHYGYTF
TGTGCCAGTAGTATATTTACAGAGAATACTCACTATGGCTACACCTTC
>TRBD1|.|TRBJ2-5|TRBV9
CASSVGQGGETQYF
TGTGCCAGCAGCGTAGGACAGGGTGGAGAGACCCAGTACTTC
>TRBD1|.|TRBJ2-7|TRBV7-3
CASSCDPGQGSYEQYF
TGTGCCAGCAGCTGCGACCCGGGACAGGGGTCCTACGAGCAGTACTTC
>.|.|TRBJ1-1|TRBV20-1
CSASFGTEAFF
TGCAGTGCTAGCTTTGGCACTGAAGCTTTCTTT
>TRBD1|.|TRBJ1-3|TRBV15
CATSRDRDPGNTIYF
TGTGCCACCAGCAGGGACAGGGACCCTGGAAACACCATATATTTT
>.|few|TRBJ2-5|TRBV20-1
CSAREGETQYF
TGCAGTGCTAGAGAGGGGGAGACCCAGTACTTC
>.|.|TRBJ1-2|TRBV2
CATRGNGYGYTF
TGTGCCACTCGGGGAAACGGCTATGGCTACACCTTC
>.|.|TRBJ2-3|TRBV9
CASSRDHTRAFTDTQYF
TGTGCCAGCAGCCGAGATCACACTAGAGCCTTCACAGATACGCAGTATTTT
>.|.|TRBJ2-7|TRBV25-1
CASSVSLVQTSSYEQYF
TGTGCCAGCAGTGTATCCCTGGTACAGACAAGCTCCTACGAGCAGTACTTC
>.|few|TRBJ1-2|TRBV19
CASSRGANYGYTF
TGTGCCAGTAGTAGGGGGGCTAACTATGGCTACACCTTC
>TRBD2|.|TRBJ2-1|TRBV2
CASSLAGNNEQFF
TGTGCCAGCAGCCTAGCGGGCAACAATGAGCAGTTCTTC
>TRBD2|.|TRBJ2-7|TRBV29-1
CSVEEPGGERDEQYF
TGCAGTGTTGAGGAACCTGGGGGGGAGAGAGACGAGCAGTACTTC
>.|.|TRBJ2-7|TRBV2
CASRDTGKQYF
TGTGCCAGCAGGGATACAGGGAAACAGTACTTC
>.|.|TRBJ1-1|TRBV29-1
CSVVAHGNAEAFF
TGCAGCGTTGTAGCCCACGGGAACGCTGAAGCTTTCTTT
>.|.|TRBJ2-2|TRBV7-2
CASSLGLGELFF
TGTGCCAGCAGCTTAGGGCTGGGGGAGCTGTTTTTT
>.|.|TRBJ2-1|TRBV10-3
CAISESRGTEQFF
TGTGCCATCAGTGAGTCTCGAGGGACTGAGCAGTTCTTC
>.|many|TRBJ1-1|TRBV29-1
CSVWGTGMNTEAFF
TGCAGCGTTTGGGGGACGGGGATGAACACTGAAGCTTTCTTT
>.|.|TRBJ2-7|TRBV19
CASSKGEPSYEQYF
TGTGCCAGTAGTAAAGGGGAGCCTAGCTACGAGCAGTACTTC
>.|.|TRBJ1-5|TRBV7-9
CASSLGRGRSEHF
TGTGCCAGCAGCTTAGGGCGGGGGCGCAGCGAGCATTTT
>.|.|TRBJ2-7|TRBV19
CASSLGTGTYEQYF
TGTGCCAGTAGCCTCGGGACCGGTACCTACGAGCAGTACTTC
>.|.|TRBJ1-1|TRBV20-1
CSASLDGDTEAFF
TGCAGTGCTAGTTTGGACGGCGACACTGAAGCTTTCTTT
>TRBD1|many|TRBJ2-7|TRBV7-8
CASSSPRDREMGSYEQYF
TGTGCCAGCAGCTCGCCCCGGGACAGGGAGATGGGCTCCTACGAGCAGTACTTC
>.|.|TRBJ2-1|TRBV5-1
CASSLASGQYNEQFF
TGCGCCAGCAGCTTGGCTAGCGGACAGTACAATGAGCAGTTCTTC
>.|many|TRBJ1-1|TRBV7-8
CASSLEVQLFMNTEAFF
TGTGCCAGCAGCTTAGAGGTACAGTTGTTTATGAACACTGAAGCTTTCTTT